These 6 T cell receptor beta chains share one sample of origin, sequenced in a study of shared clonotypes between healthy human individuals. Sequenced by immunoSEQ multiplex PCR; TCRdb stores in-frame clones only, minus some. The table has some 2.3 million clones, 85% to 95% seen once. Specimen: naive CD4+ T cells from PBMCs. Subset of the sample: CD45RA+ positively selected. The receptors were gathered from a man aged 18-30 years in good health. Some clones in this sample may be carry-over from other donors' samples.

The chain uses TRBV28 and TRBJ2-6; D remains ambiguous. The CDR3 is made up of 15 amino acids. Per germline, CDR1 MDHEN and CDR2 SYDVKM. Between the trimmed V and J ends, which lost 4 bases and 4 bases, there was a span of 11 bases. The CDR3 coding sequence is TGTGCCAGCAGTTCTGGGGTCCCCGGGGCCAACGTCCTGACTTTC. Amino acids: CASSSGVPGANVLTF.

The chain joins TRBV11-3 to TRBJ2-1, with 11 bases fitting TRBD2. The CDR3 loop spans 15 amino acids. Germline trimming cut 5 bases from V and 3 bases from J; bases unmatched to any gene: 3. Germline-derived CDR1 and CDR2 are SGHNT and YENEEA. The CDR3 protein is CASSEGTSGYNEQFF. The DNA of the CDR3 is TGTGCCAGCAGCGAAGGGACTAGCGGCTACAATGAGCAGTTCTTC.

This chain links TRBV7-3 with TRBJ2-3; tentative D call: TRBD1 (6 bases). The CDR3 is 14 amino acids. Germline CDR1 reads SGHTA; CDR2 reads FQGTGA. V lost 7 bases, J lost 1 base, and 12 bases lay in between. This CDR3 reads CASKMGARTDTQYF. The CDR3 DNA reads TGTGCCAGCAAAATGGGGGCCCGCACAGATACGCAGTATTTT.

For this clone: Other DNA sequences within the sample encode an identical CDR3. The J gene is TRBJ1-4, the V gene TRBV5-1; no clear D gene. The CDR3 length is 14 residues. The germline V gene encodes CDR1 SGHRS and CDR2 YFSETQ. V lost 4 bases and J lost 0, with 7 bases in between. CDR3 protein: CASSPRSTNEKLFF. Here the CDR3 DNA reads TGCGCCAGCAGCCCCAGATCAACTAATGAAAAACTGTTTTTT.

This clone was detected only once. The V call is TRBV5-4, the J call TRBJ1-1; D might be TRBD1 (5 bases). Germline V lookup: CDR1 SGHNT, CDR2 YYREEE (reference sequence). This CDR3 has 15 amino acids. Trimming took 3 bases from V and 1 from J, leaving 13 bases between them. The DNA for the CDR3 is TGTGCCAGCAGCTGGGGGGGTAGGACGAACACTGAAGCTTTCTTT. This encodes CASSWGGRTNTEAFF. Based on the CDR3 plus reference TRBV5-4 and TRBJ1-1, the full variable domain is ETGVTQSPTHLIKTRGQQVTLRCSSQSGHNTVSWYQQALGQGPQFIFQYYREEENGRGNFPPRFSGLQFPNYSSELNVNALELDDSALYLCASSWGGRTNTEAFFGQGTRLTVV.

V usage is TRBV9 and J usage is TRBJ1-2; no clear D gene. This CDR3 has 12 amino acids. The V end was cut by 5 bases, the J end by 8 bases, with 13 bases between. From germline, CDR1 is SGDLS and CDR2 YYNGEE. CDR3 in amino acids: CASRALREGYTF. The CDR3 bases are TGTGCCAGCAGGGCCCTGAGGGAGGGCTACACCTTC.